This passage covers 27 T cell receptor beta chains from one sample sequenced in a study of cytomegalovirus exposure and HLA in healthy donors. PCR was performed using 60 Vbeta and 13 Jbeta primers. Data came from immunoSEQ multiplex PCR; TCRdb stores just in-frame clones and leaves some out. The table has about 190,000 clones, around 82% seen once; the top ten hold approximately 1.8%. The sequencing input was PBMCs. Receptors were obtained from a middle-aged man in good health and CMV-seropositive.

The rearrangement uses TRBV7-8 and TRBJ1-2, with D unresolved. V lost 2 bases and J lost 0, with 10 bases in between. Germline V gene data show CDR1 as SGHVS and CDR2 as FQNEAQ. The CDR3 has 15 residues. CDR3 in amino acids: CASSLRGQANYGYTF. The CDR3 nucleotides are TGTGCCAGCAGCTTACGAGGGCAAGCTAACTATGGCTACACCTTC.

This clone was observed a few times. This chain joins TRBV18 and TRBJ1-1, with 9 bases identical to TRBD1. V gave up 3 bases and J gave up 11 bases; unmatched junction bases: 7. CDR1 and CDR2 from the germline V gene are KGHSH and LQKENI. The CDR3 sequence is 13 residues long. The CDR3 coding sequence is TGTGCCAGCTCACCCGGGACAGGGAACGAGGCTTTCTTT. Its protein is CASSPGTGNEAFF. The complete variable domain, with remaining parts taken from reference TRBV18 and TRBJ1-1, reads NAGVMQNPRHLVRRRGQEARLRCSPMKGHSHVYWYRQLPEEGLKFMVYLQKENIIDESGMPKERFSAEFPKEGPSILRIQQVVRGDSAAYFCASSPGTGNEAFFGQGTRLTVV.

The J gene is TRBJ2-1, the V gene TRBV14; a weak D match, TRBD1 (6 bases). Germline CDR1 reads SGHDN; CDR2 reads FVKESK. V dropped 0 bases and J dropped 9 bases, with 9 bases sitting between them. The CDR3 consists of 13 residues. The CDR3 region is CASSQDLGGEQFF. Written as DNA, the CDR3 is TGTGCCAGCAGCCAAGATCTAGGGGGTGAGCAGTTCTTC.

The chain uses TRBV7-2 and TRBJ2-2; 7 nucleotides align to TRBD1. Unmatched junction bases numbered 2, after V lost 1 base and J lost 3 bases. Germline V gene lookup returns CDR1 SGHTA and CDR2 FQGNSA. The CDR3 contains 15 residues. The CDR3 DNA reads TGTGCCAGCAGCTTAGGACAGGGTTACACCGGGGAGCTGTTTTTT. Its translation: CASSLGQGYTGELFF.

This clone was observed a handful of times. This CDR3 reads CASSQGTGTKNEQFF. Written as DNA, the CDR3 is TGCGCCAGCAGCCAGGGAACCGGGACTAAAAATGAGCAGTTCTTC. The chain is built from TRBV4-1 and TRBJ2-1, with TRBD2 matching 7 bases. This CDR3 region has 15 residues. Per the germline V gene, CDR1 is MGHRA and CDR2 is YSYEKL. V gave up 3 bases and J gave up 7 bases; unmatched junction bases: 9.

The chain uses TRBV5-1 and TRBJ1-2, with D possibly matching TRBD1 (5 bases). This CDR3 has 17 amino acids. Germline V gene lookup returns CDR1 SGHRS and CDR2 YFSETQ. Deletions cut 0 bases from V and 5 bases from J, with 20 bases between. For the CDR3, the DNA is TGCGCCAGCAGCTTGGGGGGTAGGGACTCTAGGCTGTATGGCTACACCTTC. Translated: CASSLGGRDSRLYGYTF.

This chain uses TRBV5-6 with TRBJ1-2; D is ambiguous. The germline V gene encodes CDR1 SGHDT and CDR2 YYEEEE. V gave up 0 bases and J gave up 10 bases, with 13 bases separating them. The CDR3 loop spans 13 amino acids. Written as DNA, the CDR3 is TGTGCCAGCAGCTTGGAAGGGCTCGGGGTCTACACCTTC. This translates into CASSLEGLGVYTF. Full variable domain (missing parts from reference TRBV5-6 and TRBJ1-2): DAGVTQSPTHLIKTRGQQVTLRCSPKSGHDTVSWYQQALGQGPQFIFQYYEEEERQRGNFPDRFSGHQFPNYSSELNVNALLLGDSALYLCASSLEGLGVYTFGSGTRLTVV.

The rearrangement joins TRBV2 to TRBJ2-3; a weak D match, TRBD2 (5 bases). Germline-derived CDR1 and CDR2 are SNHLY and FYNNEI. This CDR3 has 14 residues. The germline V and J ends were trimmed by 7 bases and 0 bases, with 11 bases remaining between them. The CDR3 DNA is TGTGCCAGCACGGTTAGCGCCAGCACAGATACGCAGTATTTT. The encoded protein is CASTVSASTDTQYF.

The chain uses TRBV29-1 and TRBJ2-2, with D perhaps matching TRBD2 (6 bases). The CDR3 extends over 14 amino acids. V gave up 4 bases and J gave up 2 bases, with 11 bases separating them. CDR1 SQVTM and CDR2 ANQGSEA come from the germline V gene. In DNA, the CDR3 is TGCAGCGTTGGCGGGACTCATAACACCGGGGAGCTGTTTTTT. Translation: CSVGGTHNTGELFF.

In this sample, this clone turned up once. This chain links TRBV27 with TRBJ2-3; the match to TRBD1 covers 10 bases. V was clipped by 6 bases and J by 9 bases; unmatched bases: 3. This CDR3 contains 12 residues. Per germline, CDR1 MNHEY and CDR2 SMNVEV (reference sequence). The CDR3 loop is CASSGQGVTQYF. The CDR3, as DNA: TGTGCCAGCAGCGGACAGGGGGTAACGCAGTATTTT.

The genes are TRBV10-3 and TRBJ2-7, with 7 bases matching TRBD2. The CDR3 covers 17 residues. Germline lookup yields CDR1 ENHRY and CDR2 SYGVKD. The V gene end was trimmed by 0 bases and the J gene end by 6 bases; junction bases not matched to a gene: 14. The CDR3 loop is CAISESGGSGATSEQYF. The CDR3, as DNA: TGTGCCATCAGTGAGTCGGGGGGGTCGGGAGCGACGTCCGAGCAGTACTTC.

The V gene is TRBV6-4, the J gene TRBJ2-3, with 10 bases aligning to TRBD2. The junction had 2 bases not matched to a gene; V was cut back by 4 bases and J by 1 base. The CDR3 has 15 residues. The germline gives CDR1 MRHNA, CDR2 SNTAGT. The CDR3 DNA reads TGTGCCAGCAGTGCGCTAGCGGGGGGCACAGATACGCAGTATTTT. The encoded protein is CASSALAGGTDTQYF.

CDR3 in DNA: TGTGCCAGCAGCTTGGGGGGACTAGCGGGAAATAGTGATACGCAGTATTTT. This gives the protein CASSLGGLAGNSDTQYF. The V and J genes are TRBV5-4 and TRBJ2-3, with 13 bases that match TRBD2. CDR3 size: 17 residues. V lost 0 bases, J lost 6 bases, and 7 bases stayed unmatched. Per the germline V gene, CDR1 is SGHNT and CDR2 is YYREEE (reference sequence).

CDR3 DNA: TGTGCCAGCACCCCAAACCGCGGGGTTAATTCACCCCTCCACTTT. It translates to CASTPNRGVNSPLHF. V is TRBV2 and J is TRBJ1-6; D unclear. V was pared by 7 bases and J by 6 bases, with 16 bases between. Germline loops: CDR1 SNHLY, CDR2 FYNNEI. The CDR3 has 15 residues.

The chain links TRBV5-1 to TRBJ2-7, with 9 bases identical to TRBD2. V gave up 4 bases and J gave up 5 bases; unmatched junction bases: 7. Germline V gene sequence: CDR1 SGHRS, CDR2 YFSETQ. The length of the CDR3 is 14 residues. The CDR3 here is CASSIIAGVNEQYF. The CDR3 region has the DNA TGCGCCAGCAGCATCATAGCGGGAGTGAACGAGCAGTACTTC.

This clone was detected only a few times. The rearrangement joins TRBV19 to TRBJ1-1; TRBD1 might be the D (5 bases). Germline lookup yields CDR1 LNHDA and CDR2 SQIVND (reference sequence). The V end was cut by 5 bases, the J end by 8 bases, with 9 bases between. This CDR3 is 11 amino acids long. This CDR3 reads CASSWYREAFF. The CDR3 nucleotides are TGTGCCAGTAGTTGGTACAGGGAAGCTTTCTTT.

This clone was seen just once. This rearrangement joins TRBV5-5 to TRBJ1-5; D is unresolved. The CDR3 contains 13 residues. Germline V lookup: CDR1 SGHKS, CDR2 YYEKEE (reference sequence). The V gene lost 0 bases and the J gene lost 4 bases, with 5 bases spanning the gap. CDR3 sequence: CASSLEPNQPQHF. DNA of the CDR3: TGTGCCAGCAGCTTGGAGCCAAATCAGCCCCAGCATTTT.

The V call is TRBV15, the J call TRBJ1-2; TRBD1 might be the D (5 bases). With 0 bases removed from V and 4 bases from J, the gap between germline ends came to 21 bases. Germline V CDR1 and CDR2: LNHNV, YYDKDF (reference sequence). This CDR3 is 18 amino acids long. CDR3 in amino acids: CATSRERTELGATYGYTF. The CDR3, as DNA: TGTGCCACCAGCAGAGAACGAACCGAGCTAGGGGCGACCTATGGCTACACCTTC.

The V gene is TRBV5-1, the J gene TRBJ2-1, with 11 bases matching TRBD2. This CDR3 region has 17 residues. The germline gives CDR1 SGHRS, CDR2 YFSETQ. The ends lost 2 bases at V and 7 bases at J; junction bases unmatched: 11. The CDR3 DNA follows: TGCGCCAGCAGCTTCACCTTAGCGGGAGGGCCGGGGAATGAGCAGTTCTTC. It encodes CASSFTLAGGPGNEQFF.

The chain joins TRBV4-3 to TRBJ1-2, with D maybe TRBD1 (5 bases). The CDR3 has 15 amino acids. The germline CDR1 and CDR2 sequences are LGHNA and YSLEER. Trimming left V 4 bases short and J 0 bases short, with 12 bases between. CDR3 bases: TGCGCCAGCAGCCTCACTCGGGGGACTAACTATGGCTACACCTTC. Translated: CASSLTRGTNYGYTF.

This clone occurred once. The chain links TRBV6-5 to TRBJ2-5; 7 bases fit TRBD2. J was trimmed by 0 bases and V by 10 bases; bases with no gene match: 5. Per the germline V gene, CDR1 is MNHEY and CDR2 is SVGAGI. The CDR3 is 13 residues long. The CDR3 DNA follows: TGTGCCACCTTAAGCGGGAACCAAGAGACCCAGTACTTC. Translating gives CATLSGNQETQYF.

The chain links TRBV2 to TRBJ2-2; perhaps TRBD2 as D (5 bases). This CDR3 has 13 residues. Germline CDR1 and CDR2: SNHLY and FYNNEI. Trimming shortened V by 8 bases and J by 1 base, and 8 bases separated the two germline ends. CDR3 region: CASGAGNTGELFF. The CDR3 coding sequence is TGTGCCAGCGGCGCGGGGAACACCGGGGAGCTGTTTTTT.

The rearrangement joins TRBV30 to TRBJ1-1; D uncertain. V lost 4 bases and J 8 bases, leaving 14 bases between the germline ends. The CDR3 runs to 12 residues. Germline values: CDR1 GTSNPN, CDR2 SVGIG (reference sequence). CDR3 amino acids: CAWKAAAGEAFF. The CDR3 coding sequence is TGTGCCTGGAAGGCCGCGGCGGGAGAAGCTTTCTTT.

The chain links TRBV5-6 to TRBJ1-1; D gene uncertain. V shed 7 bases and J shed 1 base, with 8 bases lying between them. Germline CDR1 and CDR2: SGHDT and YYEEEE. The CDR3 length is 12 residues. CDR3 in amino acids: CASQEGNTEAFF. For the CDR3, the DNA is TGTGCCAGCCAGGAGGGGAACACTGAAGCTTTCTTT.

V and J are TRBV9 and TRBJ1-3; D perhaps matches TRBD1 (5 bases). V lost 2 bases and J lost 0, with 12 bases in between. CDR1 and CDR2 (germline): SGDLS, YYNGEE. This CDR3 is 16 amino acids long. The CDR3 DNA reads TGTGCCAGCAGCGTCTATCAGGGTAGCTCTGGAAACACCATATATTTT. Amino acids: CASSVYQGSSGNTIYF.

The chain employs TRBV5-4 and TRBJ2-7; TRBD1 agrees at 10 bases. The CDR3 runs to 15 residues. Germline assignment: CDR1 SGHNT and CDR2 YYREEE (reference sequence). Unmatched junction bases numbered 3, after V lost 3 bases and J lost 0 bases. The CDR3 spells CASSSRTGGSYEQYF. The CDR3 region has the DNA TGTGCCAGCAGCTCTAGGACAGGGGGCTCCTACGAGCAGTACTTC.

The V and J genes are TRBV28 and TRBJ1-1; no reliable D call. Germline V gene data show CDR1 as MDHEN and CDR2 as SYDVKM. Trimming took 9 bases from V and 1 from J, leaving 9 bases between them. The CDR3 covers 12 residues. This CDR3 reads CASQASNTEAFF. The CDR3 DNA reads TGTGCCAGTCAAGCATCGAACACTGAAGCTTTCTTT.